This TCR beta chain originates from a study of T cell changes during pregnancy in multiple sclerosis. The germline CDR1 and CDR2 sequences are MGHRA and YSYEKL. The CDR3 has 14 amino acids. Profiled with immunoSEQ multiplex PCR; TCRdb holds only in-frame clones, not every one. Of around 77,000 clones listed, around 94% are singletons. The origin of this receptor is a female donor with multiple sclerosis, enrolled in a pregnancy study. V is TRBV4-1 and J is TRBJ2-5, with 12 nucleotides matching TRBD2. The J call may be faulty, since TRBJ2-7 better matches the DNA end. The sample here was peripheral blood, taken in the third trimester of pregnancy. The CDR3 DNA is TGCGCCAGCAGTCAGACTAGCGGGAGATACGAGCAGTACTTC. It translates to CASSQTSGRYEQYF.